This T cell receptor beta chain was profiled in a study of cytomegalovirus exposure and HLA in healthy donors. Background on the study: An early data release held 80 million or so unique TCRs from HLA-typed donors. Findings of the study overall: Investigators reported around 150 TCR beta chains as tied to cytomegalovirus. Data from an earlier analysis indicated that most TCR beta V segments were productive either about 90% or about 30% of the time.

PCR involved 60 Vbeta and 13 Jbeta primers. TCRdb keeps only in-frame clones here, not all; method: immunoSEQ multiplex PCR. The sample has over 70,000 clones; around four fifths are singletons. The V gene's germline CDR1 is DFQATT and CDR2 SNEGSKA (reference sequence). The CDR3 has 9 amino acids, counting both end residues. With respect to this clone: Its specificity is not known. This CDR3 fails to terminate in the conserved phenylalanine or tryptophan, so it likely reflects a read error. Because the CDR3's place on the DNA is in doubt, the DNA is left out and the CDR3 is given as listed by TCRdb.

This TCR derives from a male donor in good health and CMV-seropositive. The specimen sequenced was PBMCs. This rearrangement joins TRBV20-1 to TRBJ2-3; the table calls TRBD2, which could not be checked here. The CDR3 loop reads CSALTSGRS.